The present T cell receptor (beta chain) was sequenced within a study of cytomegalovirus exposure and HLA in healthy donors. Study outcomes and limitations: It was reported that TCR beta sequences correctly inferred the HLA-A and HLA-B alleles for most subjects. The authors confirmed in vitro that three CMV-associated chains were specific for CMV antigens.

V lost 5 bases, J lost 6 bases, and 7 bases stayed unmatched. CDR1 is SGHDN and CDR2 is FVKESK in the germline V gene. The CDR3 consists of 15 residues. As regards this clone: Its antigen is undetermined.

With 60 Vbeta and 13 Jbeta primers, the PCR was carried out. The assay was immunoSEQ multiplex PCR, and TCRdb's table has in-frame clones only and misses some. The sample yields 150,000 to 200,000 clones, approximately 79% seen once. This sequence originates from a man aged 40-55 years in good health and CMV-seropositive. The rearrangement links TRBV14 to TRBJ2-3; 11 bases agree with TRBD1. The sequenced sample consisted of PBMCs. The CDR3 protein is CASSRGQGAQDTQYF. CDR3 DNA: TGTGCCAGCAGCAGAGGACAGGGGGCGCAGGATACGCAGTATTTT.